The 30 T cell receptor beta chains in this list originate from one sample, sequenced in a study of technical replicates of blood from several donors. The assay was immunoSEQ multiplex PCR, and TCRdb's table has in-frame clones only and misses some. The data show tens of thousands of clones, with 93% seen just once and 4.2% held by the top ten. The sample consisted of PBMCs. The receptors were sampled from a human donor in good health. Some clones in this sample may be carry-over from other donors' samples.

The V call is TRBV6-6, the J call TRBJ2-3; TRBD2 matches 11 bases. The CDR3 totals 15 residues. The V gene end was trimmed by 5 bases and the J gene end by 6 bases; junction bases not matched to a gene: 7. The V gene's germline CDR1 is MNHNY and CDR2 SVGAGI (reference sequence). The CDR3 loop is CASSISGGAYDTQYF. The CDR3 DNA follows: TGTGCCAGCAGTATTAGCGGGGGGGCTTACGATACGCAGTATTTT.

The chain links TRBV6-6 to TRBJ2-7, with D possibly being TRBD2 (6 bases). The CDR3 has 15 residues. V lost 0 bases and J lost 3, with 12 bases in between. Germline CDR1 is MNHNY and CDR2 is SVGAGI (reference sequence). For the CDR3, the DNA is TGTGCCAGCAGTTACTCTTCGGGGCGGGGCTACGAGCAGTACTTC. Protein product: CASSYSSGRGYEQYF.

The J gene is TRBJ2-5, the V gene TRBV6-6; D possibly corresponds to TRBD2 (5 bases). V lost 5 bases and J lost 5, with 9 bases in between. Germline V lookup: CDR1 MNHNY, CDR2 SVGAGI (reference sequence). This CDR3 comprises 12 residues. CDR3 region: CASSPGGETQYF. The CDR3 DNA reads as TGTGCCAGCAGTCCCGGCGGGGAGACCCAGTACTTC.

The CDR3 protein is CASSYTRMNTEAFF. For the CDR3, the DNA is TGTGCCAGCAGTTACACTAGGATGAACACTGAAGCTTTCTTT. V and J are TRBV6-5 and TRBJ1-1; D gene uncertain. Looked up from germline, CDR1 is MNHEY and CDR2 is SVGAGI. The CDR3 has 14 amino acids. The V gene lost 2 bases and the J gene lost 0 bases, with 7 bases spanning the gap.

J is TRBJ2-1 and V is TRBV14; 9 bases are shared with TRBD2. Germline CDR1 SGHDN, CDR2 FVKESK. The V segment lost 3 bases and the J segment 2 bases; nucleotides outside the gene matches: 8. The CDR3 contains 17 residues. The CDR3 nucleotides are TGTGCCAGCAGCCATAACCGGCGGGGGGGCGCCTACAATGAGCAGTTCTTC. This translates into CASSHNRRGGAYNEQFF.

This clone was seen only a few times. This chain links TRBV6-6 with TRBJ2-7, with 10 bases aligning to TRBD2. V lost 5 bases and J lost 6; bases outside the gene matches: 10. The CDR3 totals 15 residues. Germline CDR1 MNHNY, CDR2 SVGAGI (reference sequence). The CDR3 sequence: CASSRDSGRRGEQYF. The CDR3 nucleotides are TGTGCCAGCAGTCGCGATAGCGGGAGGCGGGGCGAGCAGTACTTC.

V usage is TRBV27 and J usage is TRBJ1-2; the match to TRBD1 covers 11 bases. Germline V CDR1 and CDR2: MNHEY, SMNVEV (reference sequence). V lost 4 bases, J lost 3 bases, and 7 bases stayed unmatched. CDR3 length: 16 amino acids. CDR3 sequence: CASSSPGQGDHYGYTF. The CDR3 DNA is TGTGCCAGCAGTTCCCCGGGACAGGGGGACCACTATGGCTACACCTTC.

In nucleotides, the CDR3 is TGTGCCAGCAGCCATGCAGCGGGGGGGACCTACGAGCAGTACTTC. Residues: CASSHAAGGTYEQYF. The chain combines TRBV7-9 with TRBJ2-7; 10 bases agree with TRBD2. The CDR3 is made up of 15 amino acids. V shed 5 bases and J 2 bases; nucleotides not matched to a gene: 6. The germline V gene encodes CDR1 SEHNR and CDR2 FQNEAQ (reference sequence).

V gene TRBV5-1 combines with J gene TRBJ2-2; TRBD1 matches 8 bases. The CDR3 contains 17 residues. Germline V gene lookup returns CDR1 SGHRS and CDR2 YFSETQ. V shed 1 base, J shed 0 bases, and the junction held 5 bases outside the gene matches. The DNA for the CDR3 is TGCGCCAGCAGCTTGACCGGGACAGGAGCGAACACCGGGGAGCTGTTTTTT. Residues: CASSLTGTGANTGELFF.

The chain is built from TRBV5-4 and TRBJ2-3; 12 nucleotides match TRBD2. V trimming: 4 bases; J trimming: 5 bases; junction bases outside the gene matches: 8. Germline V gene data show CDR1 as SGHNT and CDR2 as YYREEE (reference sequence). The CDR3 consists of 16 residues. In DNA, the CDR3 is TGTGCCAGCAGCCCGCGGGGGGGACTAGCGGGAGATACGCAGTATTTT. Protein product: CASSPRGGLAGDTQYF. Looking up the rest from reference TRBV5-4 and TRBJ2-3 gives the full variable domain: ETGVTQSPTHLIKTRGQQVTLRCSSQSGHNTVSWYQQALGQGPQFIFQYYREEENGRGNFPPRFSGLQFPNYSSELNVNALELDDSALYLCASSPRGGLAGDTQYFGPGTRLTVL.

V and J are TRBV7-3 and TRBJ1-1; no clear D gene. The germline V and J ends were trimmed by 3 bases and 4 bases, with 9 bases remaining between them. The CDR3 is 13 residues long. The germline CDR1 and CDR2 sequences are SGHTA and FQGTGA. CDR3: CASSFVGSTEAFF. For the CDR3, the DNA is TGTGCCAGCAGCTTTGTCGGTAGCACTGAAGCTTTCTTT.

J is TRBJ2-1 and V is TRBV6-5; 13 bases match TRBD2. This CDR3 comprises 15 residues. Germline V gives CDR1 MNHEY, CDR2 SVGAGI. V lost 6 bases, J lost 9 bases, and 8 bases stayed unmatched. This CDR3 is CASSPTTSGRPEQFF. CDR3 DNA sequence: TGTGCCAGCAGCCCCACGACTAGCGGGAGGCCTGAGCAGTTCTTC.

The sample holds one count of this clone. The chain recombines TRBV7-8 with TRBJ1-2; D may be TRBD1 (5 bases). CDR3 length equals 14 residues. CDR1 is SGHVS, CDR2 FQNEAQ, per germline. V gave up 1 base and J gave up 8 bases, with 14 bases separating them. In nucleotides, the CDR3 is TGTGCCAGCAGCTTAGAGGAGGGGTTCGGCGGCTACACCTTC. This gives the protein CASSLEEGFGGYTF. Complete variable domain (other parts from reference TRBV7-8 and TRBJ1-2): GAGVSQSPRYKVAKRGQDVALRCDPISGHVSLFWYQQALGQGPEFLTYFQNEAQLDKSGLPSDRFFAERPEGSVSTLKIQRTQQEDSAVYLCASSLEEGFGGYTFGSGTRLTVV.

This chain links TRBV5-4 with TRBJ2-5; 9 bases agree with TRBD1. Germline CDR1 SGHNT, CDR2 YYREEE (reference sequence). The V segment lost 3 bases and the J segment 2 bases; nucleotides outside the gene matches: 5. This CDR3 is built from 15 residues. CDR3 coding DNA: TGTGCCAGCAGCTGGGGACAGGGACGACAAGAGACCCAGTACTTC. Encoded protein: CASSWGQGRQETQYF.

The chain recombines TRBV25-1 with TRBJ2-7; 8 nucleotides line up with TRBD2. Germline trimming cut 5 bases from V and 0 bases from J; bases unmatched to any gene: 3. The germline CDR1 and CDR2 sequences are MGHDK and SYGVNS. This CDR3 contains 14 residues. The CDR3 nucleotides read TGTGCCAGCAGTTCGGCGGGGGGCTCCTACGAGCAGTACTTC. Translating gives CASSSAGGSYEQYF.

Details on this clone: Other nucleotide sequences in the sample specify the same CDR3. The chain joins TRBV19 to TRBJ2-3; 7 nucleotides line up with TRBD2. CDR1 LNHDA and CDR2 SQIVND come from the germline V gene (reference sequence). CDR3 length: 14 amino acids. V lost 6 bases to trimming and J lost 0 bases; unmatched junction nucleotides: 3. In nucleotides, the CDR3 is TGTGCCAGTAGAGCTAGCGGAAGCACAGATACGCAGTATTTT. As protein: CASRASGSTDTQYF.

As DNA, the CDR3 is TGTGCCACCAGCCCCCATCGGCGGGGAGCCTACGAGCAGTACTTC. Its protein product is CATSPHRRGAYEQYF. The V gene is TRBV15, the J gene TRBJ2-7; tentative D call: TRBD2 (6 bases). CDR3 length: 15 amino acids. The ends were cut back, 5 bases at V and 2 bases at J, with 16 bases in the middle. CDR1 LNHNV and CDR2 YYDKDF come from the germline V gene (reference sequence).

The V call is TRBV2, the J call TRBJ1-6, with 10 bases that match TRBD1. With 4 bases clipped from V and 7 bases from J, the junction kept 1 base outside the gene matches. CDR3 length equals 14 residues. Per germline, CDR1 SNHLY and CDR2 FYNNEI. The CDR3 loop reads CASSVDRGNSPLHF. CDR3 DNA sequence: TGTGCCAGCAGTGTGGACAGGGGGAATTCACCCCTCCACTTT.

The chain couples TRBV25-1 to TRBJ1-4; weak D call: TRBD1 (5 bases). Germline loops: CDR1 MGHDK, CDR2 SYGVNS. CDR3 length: 16 amino acids. With 4 bases removed from V and 12 bases from J, the gap between germline ends came to 24 bases. The CDR3 coding sequence is TGTGCCAGCAGTGCCCCTGGGGGAGGGGAGATAGGGGAACTGTTTTTT. Its protein is CASSAPGGGEIGELFF.

The chain links TRBV7-8 to TRBJ1-5, with 7 bases that match TRBD1. The CDR3 runs 17 residues. Per germline, CDR1 SGHVS and CDR2 FQNEAQ. V was clipped by 4 bases and J by 4 bases; unmatched bases: 13. In DNA form, the CDR3 reads TGTGCCAGCAGCTCTCCCTTTGGGACAGTGACTAATCAGCCCCAGCATTTT. It encodes CASSSPFGTVTNQPQHF.

This clone was observed a single time. This chain joins TRBV7-9 and TRBJ2-7; D possibly corresponds to TRBD1 (6 bases). This CDR3 is built from 15 residues. In germline, CDR1 is SEHNR, CDR2 FQNEAQ (reference sequence). The V gene lost 4 bases and the J gene lost 0 bases, with 13 bases spanning the gap. For the CDR3, the DNA is TGTGCCAGCAGCTCCGGACAGATACTCTCCTACGAGCAGTACTTC. It is translated as CASSSGQILSYEQYF.

The gene calls are TRBV5-1 and TRBJ2-7, with 11 bases lining up with TRBD1. Germline CDR1 and CDR2: SGHRS and YFSETQ. The CDR3 sequence is 14 residues long. V was pared by 1 base and J by 5 bases, with 2 bases of the junction left unmatched. The CDR3 coding sequence is TGCGCCAGCAGCTTGCGGACAGGGGGCGACGAGCAGTACTTC. Its protein product is CASSLRTGGDEQYF.

The CDR3 here is CSVGQDYEQYF. The DNA for the CDR3 is TGCAGCGTCGGACAGGACTACGAGCAGTACTTC. The chain carries TRBV29-1 and TRBJ2-7; TRBD1 matches 7 bases. This CDR3 region has 11 residues. J was trimmed by 3 bases and V by 6 bases; bases with no gene match: 2. The germline V gene has CDR1 SQVTM and CDR2 ANQGSEA.

V gene TRBV6-1 combines with J gene TRBJ1-2; D call uncertain. Germline V gene sequence: CDR1 MNHNS, CDR2 SASEGT. Trimming took off 6 bases at V and 4 bases at J, with 18 bases between the two ends. The CDR3 is 15 amino acids. Here the CDR3 reads CASSRGALLIYGYTF. The CDR3 nucleotides are TGTGCCAGCAGCCGAGGAGCGCTACTAATCTATGGCTACACCTTC.

J is TRBJ1-4 and V is TRBV5-1, with TRBD1 matching over 7 bases. The CDR3 runs 15 residues. The V and J ends lost 4 bases and 4 bases, in that order; junction bases with no gene match: 7. Germline CDR1 SGHRS, CDR2 YFSETQ. CDR3 sequence reads: CASSAGQAVNEKLFF. For the CDR3, the DNA is TGCGCCAGCAGCGCCGGACAGGCGGTTAATGAAAAACTGTTTTTT.

The chain is built from TRBV6-1 and TRBJ1-6; possibly TRBD1 for D (6 bases). V lost 7 bases, J lost 7 bases, and 14 bases lay in between. The germline gives CDR1 MNHNS, CDR2 SASEGT. The CDR3 sequence is 14 residues long. The CDR3 DNA follows: TGTGCCAGCATCCGGGACACGACAAATTCACCCCTCCACTTT. Protein product: CASIRDTTNSPLHF.

J is TRBJ2-5 and V is TRBV4-2, with 10 bases identical to TRBD2. From germline, CDR1 is LGHNA and CDR2 YNFKEQ. The V and J ends lost 0 bases and 5 bases, in that order; junction bases with no gene match: 18. The CDR3 is made up of 20 amino acids. CDR3 sequence: CASSQDRSGGAWRKEETQYF. The DNA for the CDR3 is TGTGCCAGCAGCCAAGATCGGAGCGGGGGGGCGTGGAGGAAGGAGGAGACCCAGTACTTC.

The chain links TRBV21-1 to TRBJ1-1; TRBD1 reflects the table's D call only, with no check against the DNA. TRBV21-1 is a pseudogene segment. The CDR3 has 13 amino acids. The CDR3 spells CASNSDRGSEAFF. The DNA of the CDR3 is TGTGCCAGCAACTCGGACAGGGGGTCTGAAGCTTTCTTT.

The chain recombines TRBV9 with TRBJ2-7; 8 bases map to TRBD1. Germline CDR1 is SGDLS and CDR2 is YYNGEE. J lost 4 bases, V lost 1 base, and 4 bases had no gene match. The CDR3 is made up of 14 amino acids. The CDR3 protein is CASSVSDRGYEQYF. CDR3 coding DNA: TGTGCCAGCAGCGTATCCGACAGGGGATACGAGCAGTACTTC.

V gene TRBV30 combines with J gene TRBJ2-3, with D perhaps TRBD1 (6 bases). This CDR3 has 12 residues. V gave up 3 bases and J gave up 5 bases, with 9 bases separating them. Germline V CDR1 and CDR2: GTSNPN, SVGIG (reference sequence). The CDR3 reads CAWSSGQDTQYF. The CDR3 DNA reads TGTGCCTGGAGCTCGGGACAAGATACGCAGTATTTT.